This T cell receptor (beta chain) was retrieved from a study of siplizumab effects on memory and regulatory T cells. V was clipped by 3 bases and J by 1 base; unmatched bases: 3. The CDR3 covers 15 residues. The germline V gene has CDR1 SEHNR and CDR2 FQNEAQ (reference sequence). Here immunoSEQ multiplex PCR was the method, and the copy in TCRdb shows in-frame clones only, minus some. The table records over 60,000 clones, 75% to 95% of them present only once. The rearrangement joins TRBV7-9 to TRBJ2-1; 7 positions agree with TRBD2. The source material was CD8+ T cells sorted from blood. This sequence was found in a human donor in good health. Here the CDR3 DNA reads TGTGCCAGCAGCTTTCTAGCGGATTCCTACAATGAGCAGTTCTTC. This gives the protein CASSFLADSYNEQFF.